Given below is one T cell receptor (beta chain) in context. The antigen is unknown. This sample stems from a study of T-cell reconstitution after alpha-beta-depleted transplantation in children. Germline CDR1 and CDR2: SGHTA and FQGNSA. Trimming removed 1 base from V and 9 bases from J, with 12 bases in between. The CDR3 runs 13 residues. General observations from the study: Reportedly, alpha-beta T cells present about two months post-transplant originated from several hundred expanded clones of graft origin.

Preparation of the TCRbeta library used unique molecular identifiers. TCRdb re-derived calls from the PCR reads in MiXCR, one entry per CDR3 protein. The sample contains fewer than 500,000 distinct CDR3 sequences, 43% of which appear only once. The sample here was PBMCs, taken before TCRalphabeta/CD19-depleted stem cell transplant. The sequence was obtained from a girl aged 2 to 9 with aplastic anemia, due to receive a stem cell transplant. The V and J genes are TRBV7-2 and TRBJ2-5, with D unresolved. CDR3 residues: CASSLDGPPAQYF. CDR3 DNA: TGTGCCAGCAGCTTAGACGGGCCCCCGGCCCAGTACTTC.